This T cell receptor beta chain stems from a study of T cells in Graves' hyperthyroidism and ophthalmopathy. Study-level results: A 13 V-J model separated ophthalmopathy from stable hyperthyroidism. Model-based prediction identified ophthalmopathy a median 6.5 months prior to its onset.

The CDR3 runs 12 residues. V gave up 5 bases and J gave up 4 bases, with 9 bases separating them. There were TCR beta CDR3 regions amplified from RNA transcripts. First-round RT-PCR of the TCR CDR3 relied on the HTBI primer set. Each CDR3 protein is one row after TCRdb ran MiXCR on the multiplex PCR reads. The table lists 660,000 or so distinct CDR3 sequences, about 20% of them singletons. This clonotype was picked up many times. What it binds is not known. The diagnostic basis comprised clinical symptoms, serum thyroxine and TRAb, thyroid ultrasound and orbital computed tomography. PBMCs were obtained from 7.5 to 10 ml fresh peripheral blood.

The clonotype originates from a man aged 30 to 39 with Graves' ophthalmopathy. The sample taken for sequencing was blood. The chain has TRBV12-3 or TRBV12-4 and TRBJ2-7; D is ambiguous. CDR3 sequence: CASSTQIYEQYF. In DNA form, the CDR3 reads TGTGCCAGCAGTACCCAAATATACGAGCAGTACTTC.